These T cell receptor beta chains were read from a single sample in a study of shared clonotypes between healthy human individuals. This table comes from immunoSEQ multiplex PCR, and its TCRdb copy is limited to in-frame clones, with some not included. Among about 2.4 million clones, 80% to 95% were seen once, and the ten largest hold around 0.37%. The material sequenced was naive CD4+ T cells from PBMCs. The receptors were sampled from a man aged 18 to 30 in good health. Some clones in this sample may be carry-over from other donors' samples. Each CDR3 is given with its conserved first and last residue. Each record gives: CDR3 DNA, CDR3 protein, V gene, D gene, J gene. The D gene is left open where the match is weak.

TGTGCCTGGAGTGGGGGCGCATACGAGCAGTACTTC,CAWSGGAYEQYF,TRBV30,-,TRBJ2-7
TGTGCCAGCAGGCAGGACAGGGGCGTAAGGAAGACCCAGTACTTC,CASRQDRGVRKTQYF,TRBV27,TRBD1,TRBJ2-5
TGCGCCAGCAGCAACCGGACAGGGAGGAACACTCCTTTTTTT,CASSNRTGRNTPFF,TRBV5-1,TRBD1,TRBJ1-1
TGTGCTAGTGGTAACCCCACGAAGGGGGAGCTGTTTTTT,CASGNPTKGELFF,TRBV12-5,-,TRBJ2-2
TGTGCCAGCCGTCGCGCTAATGAAAAACTGTTTTTT,CASRRANEKLFF,TRBV6-1,-,TRBJ1-4
TGTGCCAGCAGTTACTCACGGGGACCTTACGAGCAGTACTTC,CASSYSRGPYEQYF,TRBV6-5,-,TRBJ2-7
TGTGCCAGCACCGACAGGGGGCGATGGAGCAATCAGCCCCAGCATTTT,CASTDRGRWSNQPQHF,TRBV28,TRBD1,TRBJ1-5
TGCGCCAGCAGTGACCCAGGGATCCATGAGCAGTTCTTC,CASSDPGIHEQFF,TRBV10-1,-,TRBJ2-1
TGTGCCAGCAGTGCACCCGGACTAGCGGGCTCGGATGAGCAGTTCTTC,CASSAPGLAGSDEQFF,TRBV28,TRBD2,TRBJ2-1
TGTGCCCAGCAGAGCCTAGCCCCTTACCAAGAGACCCAGTACTTC,CAQQSLAPYQETQYF,TRBV6-5,-,TRBJ2-5